This entry lists 10 T cell receptor beta chains sequenced from one sample in a study of T cells in Graves' hyperthyroidism and ophthalmopathy. Amplification targeted TCR beta CDR3 regions from RNA transcripts. HTBI primers drove first-round RT-PCR of the TCR CDR3. In TCRdb, the multiplex PCR reads were re-called with MiXCR into one record per CDR3 protein. The table records about 640,000 distinct CDR3 sequences, 20% of them present only once. Sequencing was performed on blood. These receptors came from a man aged 25-45 years with Graves' ophthalmopathy.

A few counts support this clonotype. The J gene is TRBJ2-3, the V gene TRBV7-9; D might be TRBD2 (5 bases). The ends were cut back, 1 base at V and 3 bases at J, with 17 bases in the middle. From germline, CDR1 is SEHNR and CDR2 FQNEAQ (reference sequence). This CDR3 contains 17 residues. The CDR3 region has the DNA TGTGCCAGCAGCTTAGGGAAGCTATCGAGGGCTACAGATACGCAGTATTTT. Translating it yields CASSLGKLSRATDTQYF.

Of note for this clonotype: A read error may be the cause here, since a much bigger clone is one base away. The chain uses TRBV28 and TRBJ2-7; unclear D gene. The CDR3 is 13 residues long. Looked up from germline, CDR1 is MDHEN and CDR2 is SYDVKM. The CDR3 loop reads CAGSPRFKDEQYF. CDR3 DNA: TGTGCCGGCAGCCCACGGTTCAAGGACGAGCAGTACTTC.

The chain employs TRBV6-2 or TRBV6-3 and TRBJ1-1; D unresolved. The V end lost 1 base, the J end lost 1 base, and 7 bases lay between the germline ends. CDR1 is MNHEY, CDR2 SVGEGT, per germline. The length of the CDR3 is 14 residues. The CDR3 bases are TGTGCCAGCAGTTACTATGGGGAGAACACTGAAGCTTTCTTT. This codes for CASSYYGENTEAFF.

V and J are TRBV3-1 and TRBJ2-1, with 7 nucleotides matching TRBD2. The CDR3 contains 14 residues. V shed 3 bases and J 6 bases; nucleotides not matched to a gene: 5. Germline assignment: CDR1 LGHDT and CDR2 YNNKEL (reference sequence). The CDR3 loop reads CASSQGGSFNEQFF. CDR3 coding DNA: TGTGCCAGCAGCCAGGGCGGGAGTTTCAATGAGCAGTTCTTC.

Of note for this clonotype: Possible read error: a much larger clone is one base away. This chain joins TRBV5-1 and TRBJ2-7; weak D call: TRBD2 (6 bases). Per germline, CDR1 SGHRS and CDR2 YFSETQ. The CDR3 extends over 15 amino acids. The V and J ends lost 2 bases and 2 bases respectively, with 14 bases between them. The CDR3 coding sequence is TGCGCCAGCAGCTTTGGAGCGAGGAGGGCCTACGAGCAGTACTTC. It translates to CASSFGARRAYEQYF.

As concerns this clonotype: A much larger clone differs by one base, so this may be a read error. The rearrangement links TRBV7-3 to TRBJ2-3, with 7 bases matching TRBD1. The CDR3 is 14 amino acids. V trimming: 5 bases; J trimming: 6 bases; junction bases outside the gene matches: 8. Per the germline V gene, CDR1 is SGHTA and CDR2 is FQGTGA. The CDR3 spells CASSPGTESDTQYF. CDR3 nucleotides: TGTGCCAGCAGCCCCGGGACAGAGTCCGATACGCAGTATTTT. Supplemented by reference TRBV7-3 and TRBJ2-3, the full variable domain reads GAGVSQTPSNKVTEKGKYVELRCDPISGHTALYWYRQSLGQGPEFLIYFQGTGAADDSGLPNDRFFAVRPEGSVSTLKIQRTERGDSAVYLCASSPGTESDTQYFGPGTRLTVL.

This clonotype occurred many times. The germline gene is not matched at one end of the junction; a read error may be the cause. This rearrangement joins TRBV6-5 to TRBJ2-7, with D perhaps matching TRBD2 (5 bases). The CDR3 has 15 amino acids. Germline V gene lookup returns CDR1 MNHEY and CDR2 SVGAGI. CDR3 sequence (DNA): TGTGCCAGCAGTTACCGACCGGGGTTGTCCTTCGAGCAGTACTTC. Translated, it gives CASSYRPGLSFEQYF.

This chain uses TRBV20-1 with TRBJ1-5; D gene unclear. Trimming stripped 1 base from V and 3 bases from J, with 13 bases between. The CDR3 consists of 15 residues. Germline lookup yields CDR1 DFQATT and CDR2 SNEGSKA (reference sequence). The CDR3 reads CSARANDKYNQPQHF. The CDR3 DNA reads TGCAGTGCTAGAGCCAACGACAAATACAATCAGCCCCAGCATTTT.

This clonotype was detected many times. The rearrangement uses TRBV3-1 and TRBJ1-2, with 7 bases that match TRBD1. The trim removed 0 bases at V and 4 bases at J, leaving 5 bases unmatched. CDR3 size: 15 residues. Per germline, CDR1 LGHDT and CDR2 YNNKEL (reference sequence). Here the CDR3 reads CASSQDRTGRYGYTF. CDR3 coding DNA: TGTGCCAGCAGCCAAGATCGGACAGGACGCTATGGCTACACCTTC.

This clonotype was detected many times. This rearrangement joins TRBV10-3 to TRBJ2-7; 7 bases map to TRBD1. The germline CDR1 and CDR2 sequences are ENHRY and SYGVKD. With 5 bases clipped from V and 3 bases from J, the junction kept 4 bases outside the gene matches. The CDR3 spans 13 residues. In DNA, the CDR3 is TGTGCCATCAGTCCCCGGGACAGCTACGAGCAGTACTTC. Translation gives CAISPRDSYEQYF.